One T cell receptor (beta chain) is described in this entry. This sample was taken from a study of blood T cell repertoires in COVID-19. The wider study: Sites in the United States, Italy and Spain provided acute and convalescent COVID-19 samples.

Methods used by the authors: Counts of nucleated cells, estimated from reference gene primer amplification, were obtained. The protocol was immunoSEQ multiplex PCR, while the TCRdb copy is restricted to in-frame clones and leaves out a portion. Clonal size and the V and J genes are those of that table, whereas D and trimming came from the DNA. The table has roughly 100,000 clones, 89% seen once. The CDR3 covers 17 residues. Trimming removed 2 bases at V and 5 bases at J, with 21 bases between. In germline, CDR1 is MDHEN, CDR2 SYDVKM. The material sequenced was peripheral blood. V usage is TRBV28 and J usage is TRBJ2-5, with unresolved D. This clonotype was sampled from a woman aged 55-69 years with acute or convalescent COVID-19. This CDR3 reads CASSLPSVLRSVETQYF. As DNA, the CDR3 is TGTGCCAGCAGTTTACCCTCGGTTCTCCGGAGTGTGGAGACCCAGTACTTC.